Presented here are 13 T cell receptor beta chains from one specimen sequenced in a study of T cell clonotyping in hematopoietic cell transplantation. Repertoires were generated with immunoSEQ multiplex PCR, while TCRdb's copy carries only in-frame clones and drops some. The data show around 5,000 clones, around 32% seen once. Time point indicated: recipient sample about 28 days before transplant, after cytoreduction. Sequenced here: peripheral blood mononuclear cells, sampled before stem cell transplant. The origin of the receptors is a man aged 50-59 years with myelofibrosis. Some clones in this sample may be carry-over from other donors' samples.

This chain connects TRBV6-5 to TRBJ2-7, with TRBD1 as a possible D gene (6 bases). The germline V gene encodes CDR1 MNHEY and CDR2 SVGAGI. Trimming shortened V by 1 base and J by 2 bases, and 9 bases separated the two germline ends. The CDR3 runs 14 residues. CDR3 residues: CASSYYRGTYEQYF. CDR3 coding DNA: TGTGCCAGCAGTTACTATAGGGGGACCTACGAGCAGTACTTC.

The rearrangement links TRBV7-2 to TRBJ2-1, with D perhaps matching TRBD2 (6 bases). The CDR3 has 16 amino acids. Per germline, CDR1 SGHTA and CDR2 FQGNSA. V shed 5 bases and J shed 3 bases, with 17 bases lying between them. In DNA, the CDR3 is TGTGCCAGCAGCCGGATGGCGGGAATTAGCTACAATGAGCAGTTCTTC. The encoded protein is CASSRMAGISYNEQFF.

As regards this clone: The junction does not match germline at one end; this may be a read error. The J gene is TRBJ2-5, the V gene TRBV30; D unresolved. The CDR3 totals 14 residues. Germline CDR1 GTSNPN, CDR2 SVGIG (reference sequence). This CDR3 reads CAWSVKGYQETQYF. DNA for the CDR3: TGTGCCTGGAGTGTAAAGGGCTACCAGGAGACCCAGTACTTC.

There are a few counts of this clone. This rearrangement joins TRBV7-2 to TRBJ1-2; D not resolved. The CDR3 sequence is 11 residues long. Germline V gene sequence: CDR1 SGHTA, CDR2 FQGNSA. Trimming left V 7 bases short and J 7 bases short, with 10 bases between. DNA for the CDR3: TGTGCCAGCACCCGTGGGGTTGGCTACACCTTC. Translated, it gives CASTRGVGYTF. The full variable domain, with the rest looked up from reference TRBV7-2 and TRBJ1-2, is GAGVSQSPSNKVTEKGKDVELRCDPISGHTALYWYRQSLGQGLEFLIYFQGNSAPDKSGLPSDRFSAERTGGSVSTLTIQRTQQEDSAVYLCASTRGVGYTFGSGTRLTVV.

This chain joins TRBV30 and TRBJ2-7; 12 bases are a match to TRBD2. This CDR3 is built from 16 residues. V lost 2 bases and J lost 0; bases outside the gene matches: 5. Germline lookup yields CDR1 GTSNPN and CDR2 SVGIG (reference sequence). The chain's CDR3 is CAWSSLAGGVSYEQYF. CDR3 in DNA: TGTGCCTGGAGTTCCCTAGCGGGAGGGGTCTCCTACGAGCAGTACTTC.

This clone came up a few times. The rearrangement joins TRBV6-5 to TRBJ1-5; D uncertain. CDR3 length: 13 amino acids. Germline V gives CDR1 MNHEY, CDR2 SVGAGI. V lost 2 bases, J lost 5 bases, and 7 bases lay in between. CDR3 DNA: TGTGCCAGCAGTTACAGGTTAGATCAGCCCCAGCATTTT. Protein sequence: CASSYRLDQPQHF.

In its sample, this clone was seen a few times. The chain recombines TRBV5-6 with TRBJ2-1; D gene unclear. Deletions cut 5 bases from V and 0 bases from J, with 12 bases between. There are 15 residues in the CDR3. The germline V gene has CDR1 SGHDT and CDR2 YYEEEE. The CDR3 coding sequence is TGTGCCAGCAGGCGGCCGGCAAGCTCCTACAATGAGCAGTTCTTC. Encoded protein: CASRRPASSYNEQFF.

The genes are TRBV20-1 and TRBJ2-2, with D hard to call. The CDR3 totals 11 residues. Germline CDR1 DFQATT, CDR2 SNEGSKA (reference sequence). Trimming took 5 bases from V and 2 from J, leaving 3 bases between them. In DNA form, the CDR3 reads TGCAGTGCTCCTAACACCGGGGAGCTGTTTTTT. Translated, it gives CSAPNTGELFF.

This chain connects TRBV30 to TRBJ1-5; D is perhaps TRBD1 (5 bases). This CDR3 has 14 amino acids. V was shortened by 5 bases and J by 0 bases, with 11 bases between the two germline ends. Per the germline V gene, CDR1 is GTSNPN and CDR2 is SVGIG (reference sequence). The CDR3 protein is CAWSDSYSNQPQHF. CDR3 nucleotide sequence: TGTGCCTGGTCAGACAGCTATAGCAATCAGCCCCAGCATTTT. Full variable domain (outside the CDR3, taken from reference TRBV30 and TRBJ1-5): SQTIHQWPATLVQPVGSPLSLECTVEGTSNPNLYWYRQAAGRGLQLLFYSVGIGQISSEVPQNLSASRPQDRQFILSSKKLLLSDSGFYLCAWSDSYSNQPQHFGDGTRLSIL.

CDR3 sequence: CASSFVLEVNPYEQYF. The CDR3 region has the DNA TGTGCCAGCAGCTTCGTTCTGGAAGTTAACCCCTACGAGCAGTACTTC. V and J are TRBV2 and TRBJ2-7; D gene ambiguous. Trimming removed 6 bases at V and 2 bases at J, with 20 bases between. CDR1 is SNHLY and CDR2 is FYNNEI in the germline V gene. The CDR3 spans 16 residues. Filled out from reference TRBV2 and TRBJ2-7, the complete variable domain reads EPEVTQTPSHQVTQMGQEVILRCVPISNHLYFYWYRQILGQKVEFLVSFYNNEISEKSEIFDDQFSVERPDGSNFTLKIRSTKLEDSAMYFCASSFVLEVNPYEQYFGPGTRLTVT.

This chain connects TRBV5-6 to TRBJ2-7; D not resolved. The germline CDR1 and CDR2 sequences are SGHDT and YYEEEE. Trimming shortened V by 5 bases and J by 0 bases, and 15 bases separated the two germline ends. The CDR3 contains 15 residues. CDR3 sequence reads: CASSSPSQVSYEQYF. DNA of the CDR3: TGTGCCAGCAGTTCTCCCTCCCAGGTCTCCTACGAGCAGTACTTC. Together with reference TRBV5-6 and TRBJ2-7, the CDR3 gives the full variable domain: DAGVTQSPTHLIKTRGQQVTLRCSPKSGHDTVSWYQQALGQGPQFIFQYYEEEERQRGNFPDRFSGHQFPNYSSELNVNALLLGDSALYLCASSSPSQVSYEQYFGPGTRLTVT.

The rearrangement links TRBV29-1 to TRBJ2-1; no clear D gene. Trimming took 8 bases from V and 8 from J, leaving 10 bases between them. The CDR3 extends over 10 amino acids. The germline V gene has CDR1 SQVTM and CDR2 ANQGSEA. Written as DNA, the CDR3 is TGCAGCCTTAGGGTGGATGAGCAGTTCTTC. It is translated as CSLRVDEQFF.

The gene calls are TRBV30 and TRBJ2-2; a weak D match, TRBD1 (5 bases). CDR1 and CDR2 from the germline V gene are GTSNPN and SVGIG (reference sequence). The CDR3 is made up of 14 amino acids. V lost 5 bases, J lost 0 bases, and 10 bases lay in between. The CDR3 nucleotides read TGTGCCTGGCCAGGGTCGTCGAACACCGGGGAGCTGTTTTTT. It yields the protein CAWPGSSNTGELFF.